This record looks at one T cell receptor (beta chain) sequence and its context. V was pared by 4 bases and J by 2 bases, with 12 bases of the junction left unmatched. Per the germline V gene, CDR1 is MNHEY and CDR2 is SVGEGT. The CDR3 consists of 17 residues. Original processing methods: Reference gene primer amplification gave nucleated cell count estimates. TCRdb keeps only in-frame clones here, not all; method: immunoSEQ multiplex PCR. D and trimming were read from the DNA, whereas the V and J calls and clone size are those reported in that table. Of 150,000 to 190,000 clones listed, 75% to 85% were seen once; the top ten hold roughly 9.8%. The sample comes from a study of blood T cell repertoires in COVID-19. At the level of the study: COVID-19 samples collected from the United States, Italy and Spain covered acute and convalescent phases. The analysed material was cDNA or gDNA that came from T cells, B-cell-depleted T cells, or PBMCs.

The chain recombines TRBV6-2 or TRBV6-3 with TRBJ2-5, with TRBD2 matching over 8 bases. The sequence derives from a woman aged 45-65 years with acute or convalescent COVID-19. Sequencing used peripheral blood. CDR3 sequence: CASSLTYSGDEQETQYF. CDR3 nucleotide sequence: TGTGCCAGCAGTTTGACGTATAGCGGGGACGAGCAAGAGACCCAGTACTTC.